The T cell receptor beta chain described here comes from a study of T cells in Graves' hyperthyroidism and ophthalmopathy. CDR1 ENHRY and CDR2 SYGVKD come from the germline V gene. The CDR3 is 15 amino acids. The V segment lost 7 bases and the J segment 4 bases; nucleotides outside the gene matches: 11. Overall study results and limits: With a median lead of 6.5 months before onset, the model predicted ophthalmopathy.

Amplification of TCR beta CDR3 regions used RNA as the template. A set of HTBI primers served as the primers for a first-round RT-PCR of the TCR CDR3. Using its own MiXCR run on the multiplex PCR reads, TCRdb lists one record per CDR3 protein. The sample holds 500,000 to 650,000 distinct CDR3 sequences, roughly 15% seen once. This clonotype was picked up many times. What it recognizes is unknown. The authors obtained PBMCs from about 9 ml of fresh peripheral blood. The rearrangement uses TRBV10-3 and TRBJ2-5; 8 bases fit TRBD1. Sample: blood. This receptor was obtained from a woman between 50 and 59 years old with Graves' ophthalmopathy. CDR3 amino acids: CAIMAGRGRGETQYF. As DNA, the CDR3 is TGTGCCATCATGGCAGGCAGGGGGCGAGGAGAGACCCAGTACTTC.